These 21 T cell receptor beta chains were sequenced from one sample in a study of control samples from healthy donors and cancer patients. Method: immunoSEQ multiplex PCR; TCRdb's copy keeps in-frame clones and lacks some. The table has 95,000 to 150,000 clones, 89% seen once. The sample was blood. The origin of the receptors is a man in his fifties or sixties in good health.

To note about this clone: Other DNA sequences in the sample encode the same CDR3. The genes are TRBV25-1 and TRBJ2-5, with a tentative D call TRBD2 (6 bases). The CDR3 runs 14 residues. V shed 3 bases and J shed 5 bases, with 13 bases lying between them. The germline CDR1 and CDR2 sequences are MGHDK and SYGVNS. The CDR3 sequence: CASSERDSRETQYF. DNA for the CDR3: TGTGCCAGCAGTGAGCGGGACTCGAGGGAGACCCAGTACTTC.

V and J are TRBV24-1 and TRBJ2-7, with 7 bases fitting TRBD2. J lost 6 bases, V lost 4 bases, and 5 bases had no gene match. The CDR3 runs to 13 residues. Germline V CDR1 and CDR2: KGHDR, SFDVKD. The CDR3 protein is CATSDSGGSEQYF. CDR3 coding DNA: TGTGCCACCAGTGACTCGGGCGGGAGCGAGCAGTACTTC.

The V and J genes are TRBV7-2 and TRBJ2-5, with TRBD2 identical over 15 bases. Germline V lookup: CDR1 SGHTA, CDR2 FQGNSA. The CDR3 consists of 17 residues. Losses at the gene ends were 1 base for V and 7 bases for J; bases not matched to a gene: 7. The chain's CDR3 is CASSLEGLAGGRGTQYF. The CDR3, as DNA: TGTGCCAGCAGCTTAGAGGGACTAGCGGGGGGCCGGGGGACCCAGTACTTC.

The V call is TRBV10-2, the J call TRBJ2-5, with D maybe TRBD1 (6 bases). The CDR3 runs 13 residues. V was clipped by 7 bases and J by 5 bases, with 14 bases between them. CDR1 is WSHSY, CDR2 SAAADI, per germline. Here the CDR3 reads CASTEGGMETQYF. CDR3 DNA: TGCGCCAGCACCGAAGGGGGTATGGAGACCCAGTACTTC.

The chain combines TRBV5-1 with TRBJ2-3, with 7 bases matching TRBD1. This CDR3 is 15 amino acids long. CDR1 is SGHRS and CDR2 is YFSETQ in the germline V gene. V was pared by 0 bases and J by 0 bases, with 1 base of the junction left unmatched. The CDR3 DNA sequence: TGCGCCAGCAGCTTGGAACAGGGGAGCACAGATACGCAGTATTTT. This gives the protein CASSLEQGSTDTQYF. The variable domain in full, with the rest retrieved from reference TRBV5-1 and TRBJ2-3, is KAGVTQTPRYLIKTRGQQVTLSCSPISGHRSVSWYQQTPGQGLQFLFEYFSETQRNKGNFPGRFSGRQFSNSRSEMNVSTLELGDSALYLCASSLEQGSTDTQYFGPGTRLTVL.

The chain couples TRBV29-1 to TRBJ2-2, with 11 bases matching TRBD2. The V segment lost 3 bases and the J segment 7 bases; nucleotides outside the gene matches: 1. Germline CDR1 and CDR2: SQVTM and ANQGSEA. This CDR3 region has 13 residues. The CDR3 sequence: CSVDLAGGGELFF. CDR3 in DNA: TGCAGCGTTGATCTAGCGGGGGGCGGGGAGCTGTTTTTT.

The chain uses TRBV30 and TRBJ1-5; D unclear. The V gene lost 2 bases and the J gene lost 0 bases, with 8 bases spanning the gap. CDR1 and CDR2 (germline): GTSNPN, SVGIG (reference sequence). CDR3 length equals 14 residues. CDR3 nucleotide sequence: TGTGCCTGGAGTTTAGGTTATAGCAATCAGCCCCAGCATTTT. This codes for CAWSLGYSNQPQHF.

V gene TRBV5-6 combines with J gene TRBJ1-2; D gene uncertain. This CDR3 contains 16 residues. The germline CDR1 and CDR2 sequences are SGHDT and YYEEEE. Trimming pared 0 bases from V and 1 base from J, leaving 13 bases between. CDR3 in DNA: TGTGCCAGCAGCTTGGAGATCCGCAGCCTTAACTATGGCTACACCTTC. Translated: CASSLEIRSLNYGYTF.

The chain joins TRBV3-1 (or the pseudogene TRBV3-2) to TRBJ2-1; D remains ambiguous. There are 15 residues in the CDR3. Germline V gene lookup returns CDR1 LGHDT and CDR2 YNNKEL (reference sequence). V shed 2 bases and J shed 0 bases, with 8 bases lying between them. This CDR3 reads CASSQTVSSYNEQFF. CDR3 nucleotide sequence: TGTGCCAGCAGCCAAACCGTGAGCTCCTACAATGAGCAGTTCTTC.

The V and J genes are TRBV7-2 and TRBJ1-2; 9 bases are shared with TRBD1. J was trimmed by 8 bases and V by 2 bases; bases with no gene match: 6. The germline gives CDR1 SGHTA, CDR2 FQGNSA. This CDR3 contains 14 residues. The CDR3 nucleotides read TGTGCCAGCAGCTTAACAACAGGGGGCAGAGGCTACACCTTC. Translation: CASSLTTGGRGYTF.

The rearrangement uses TRBV9 and TRBJ2-1, with D uncertain. Per the germline V gene, CDR1 is SGDLS and CDR2 is YYNGEE. This CDR3 is built from 16 residues. Deletions cut 4 bases from V and 4 bases from J, with 18 bases between. The CDR3 reads CASSFNPSRSYNEQFF. CDR3 DNA sequence: TGTGCCAGCAGCTTTAACCCCAGCAGGTCTTACAATGAGCAGTTCTTC.

The genes are TRBV18 and TRBJ1-2, with 10 bases fitting TRBD1. Germline assignment: CDR1 KGHSH and CDR2 LQKENI. This CDR3 contains 16 residues. Unmatched junction bases numbered 6, after V lost 2 bases and J lost 3 bases. The CDR3 DNA reads as TGTGCCAGCTCACCAGCGATAGGACAGGGGGACTATGGCTACACCTTC. Encoded protein: CASSPAIGQGDYGYTF.

The gene calls are TRBV19 and TRBJ1-2, with 7 bases matching TRBD1. V shed 7 bases, J shed 4 bases, and the junction held 12 bases outside the gene matches. The germline V gene encodes CDR1 LNHDA and CDR2 SQIVND (reference sequence). This CDR3 spans 15 amino acids. The CDR3 coding sequence is TGTGCCAGTACCACCGTGACAGGGTGGGGCTATGGCTACACCTTC. Its translation: CASTTVTGWGYGYTF.

The chain has TRBV7-2 and TRBJ1-4; 8 positions match TRBD1. Germline values: CDR1 SGHTA, CDR2 FQGNSA. The CDR3 extends over 16 amino acids. V trimming: 3 bases; J trimming: 5 bases; junction bases outside the gene matches: 8. The CDR3 loop reads CASSLGGQGRNEKLFF. The CDR3 DNA sequence: TGTGCCAGCAGCTTGGGTGGACAGGGACGAAATGAAAAACTGTTTTTT.

The chain employs TRBV5-4 and TRBJ1-1, with TRBD1 identical over 9 bases. From germline, CDR1 is SGHNT and CDR2 YYREEE (reference sequence). The CDR3 totals 15 residues. The trim removed 4 bases at V and 5 bases at J, leaving 9 bases unmatched. In nucleotides, the CDR3 is TGTGCCAGCAGCCTAGTCGGACAGGGGTGGACTGAAGCTTTCTTT. This translates into CASSLVGQGWTEAFF.

This clone was observed a single time. The chain couples TRBV6-1 to TRBJ2-1, with 9 bases fitting TRBD2. This CDR3 region has 14 residues. The trim removed 2 bases at V and 12 bases at J, leaving 8 bases unmatched. From germline, CDR1 is MNHNS and CDR2 SASEGT. The CDR3 DNA reads TGTGCCAGCAGTGAATTGGCGGGGGGGACTCTGCAGTTCTTC. This sequence encodes CASSELAGGTLQFF.

The V gene is TRBV30, the J gene TRBJ2-7; D is unclear. V lost 0 bases and J 5 bases, leaving 11 bases between the germline ends. The CDR3 is made up of 13 amino acids. Germline V gene lookup returns CDR1 GTSNPN and CDR2 SVGIG (reference sequence). The CDR3 is CAWSVNSEDEQYF. DNA of the CDR3: TGTGCCTGGAGTGTAAACAGCGAGGACGAGCAGTACTTC.

The chain is built from TRBV20-1 and TRBJ2-7; D gene uncertain. The germline V and J ends were trimmed by 3 bases and 5 bases, with 11 bases remaining between them. The length of the CDR3 is 12 residues. Germline CDR1 and CDR2: DFQATT and SNEGSKA (reference sequence). The CDR3, as DNA: TGCAGTGCTAGTGTAGGGAACCACGAGCAGTACTTC. It codes for CSASVGNHEQYF.

CDR3 loop: CASSLSYNSPLHF. The CDR3 bases are TGTGCCAGCAGTCTGTCCTATAATTCACCCCTCCACTTT. This chain uses TRBV11-1 with TRBJ1-6; D gene uncertain. This CDR3 region has 13 residues. Germline lookup yields CDR1 SGHAT and CDR2 FQDESV (reference sequence). Trimming took off 6 bases at V and 1 base at J, with 4 bases between the two ends. Supplemented by reference TRBV11-1 and TRBJ1-6, the full variable domain reads EAEVAQSPRYKITEKSQAVAFWCDPISGHATLYWYRQILGQGPELLVQFQDESVVDDSQLPKDRFSAERLKGVDSTLKIQPAELGDSAMYLCASSLSYNSPLHFGNGTRLTVT.

As concerns this clone: Other DNA sequences in the sample encode the same CDR3. The chain carries TRBV5-1 and TRBJ1-2; D unclear. V dropped 0 bases and J dropped 4 bases, with 4 bases sitting between them. CDR1 SGHRS and CDR2 YFSETQ come from the germline V gene. The CDR3 sequence is 12 residues long. The CDR3 spells CASSLEGYGYTF. The CDR3 nucleotides read TGCGCCAGCAGCTTGGAAGGCTATGGCTACACCTTC. Looking up the rest from reference TRBV5-1 and TRBJ1-2 gives the full variable domain: KAGVTQTPRYLIKTRGQQVTLSCSPISGHRSVSWYQQTPGQGLQFLFEYFSETQRNKGNFPGRFSGRQFSNSRSEMNVSTLELGDSALYLCASSLEGYGYTFGSGTRLTVV.

The genes are TRBV2 and TRBJ1-1, with 8 bases lining up with TRBD1. CDR3 length equals 13 residues. V was clipped by 4 bases and J by 12 bases; unmatched bases: 10. The germline gives CDR1 SNHLY, CDR2 FYNNEI. The CDR3 bases are TGTGCCAGCAGTGGGGGCGGACAGGGTGCGCCTTTCTTT. Translating it yields CASSGGGQGAPFF. Filled out from reference TRBV2 and TRBJ1-1, the complete variable domain reads EPEVTQTPSHQVTQMGQEVILRCVPISNHLYFYWYRQILGQKVEFLVSFYNNEISEKSEIFDDQFSVERPDGSNFTLKIRSTKLEDSAMYFCASSGGGQGAPFFGQGTRLTVV.